The 18 T cell receptor beta chains listed next were all sequenced from one sample in a study of cytomegalovirus exposure and HLA in healthy donors. The study ran its PCR with 60 Vbeta and 13 Jbeta primers. Some clones are missing from TCRdb's copy, which holds only in-frame ones; the method was immunoSEQ multiplex PCR. This table holds around 240,000 clones, roughly 87% found once. Sequenced material: PBMCs. These receptors all come from a woman between 35 and 50 years old in good health and CMV-seropositive.

The chain joins TRBV5-4 to TRBJ2-5; D is unclear. Germline V gives CDR1 SGHNT, CDR2 YYREEE (reference sequence). The germline V and J ends were trimmed by 8 bases and 1 base, with 12 bases remaining between them. The CDR3 is 13 residues long. The CDR3, as DNA: TGTGCCAGTCGACGTACAGTCCAAGAGACCCAGTACTTC. Protein product: CASRRTVQETQYF. Using reference TRBV5-4 and TRBJ2-5 for the parts outside the CDR3, the full variable domain is ETGVTQSPTHLIKTRGQQVTLRCSSQSGHNTVSWYQQALGQGPQFIFQYYREEENGRGNFPPRFSGLQFPNYSSELNVNALELDDSALYLCASRRTVQETQYFGPGTRLLVL.

The V and J genes are TRBV21-1 and TRBJ2-7; the table gives TRBD1 as D, unverified against the DNA. TRBV21-1 corresponds to a pseudogene. The CDR3 extends over 15 amino acids. CDR3 amino acids: CASSKEKGALYEQYF. The DNA of the CDR3 is TGTGCCAGCAGCAAAGAGAAAGGGGCCCTCTACGAGCAGTACTTC.

Only one count was recorded for this clone. V is TRBV7-8 and J is TRBJ1-2; no firm D call. The ends were cut back, 1 base at V and 4 bases at J, with 10 bases in the middle. Germline CDR1 SGHVS, CDR2 FQNEAQ. This CDR3 region has 14 residues. CDR3 in DNA: TGTGCCAGCAGCTTAGTTGGCTCGGGCTATGGCTACACCTTC. Translation: CASSLVGSGYGYTF.

This chain joins TRBV25-1 and TRBJ2-3, with 8 nucleotides matching TRBD1. The CDR3 covers 17 residues. CDR1 and CDR2 (germline): MGHDK, SYGVNS. The V and J ends lost 3 bases and 4 bases, in that order; junction bases with no gene match: 12. DNA of the CDR3: TGTGCCAGCAGTGATTTCGCAGGGGGCGTCCGGGCAGATACGCAGTATTTT. Translating it yields CASSDFAGGVRADTQYF.

The gene calls are TRBV6-1 and TRBJ1-2; a possible D gene is TRBD1 (6 bases). The CDR3 consists of 13 residues. Between the trimmed V and J ends, which lost 5 bases and 2 bases, there was a span of 9 bases. Germline-derived CDR1 and CDR2 are MNHNS and SASEGT. The CDR3, as DNA: TGTGCCAGCAGTCGGGACAACAACTATGGCTACACCTTC. The encoded protein is CASSRDNNYGYTF.

The chain combines TRBV5-4 with TRBJ1-1; 9 positions agree with TRBD1. Germline V lookup: CDR1 SGHNT, CDR2 YYREEE (reference sequence). J lost 0 bases, V lost 1 base, and 4 bases had no gene match. The CDR3 totals 16 residues. CDR3 nucleotides: TGTGCCAGCAGCTTGACACAGGGGGCGATGAACACTGAAGCTTTCTTT. Protein: CASSLTQGAMNTEAFF.

V is TRBV19 and J is TRBJ1-5; 7 bases agree with TRBD1. The CDR3 length is 16 residues. Per the germline V gene, CDR1 is LNHDA and CDR2 is SQIVND (reference sequence). Trimming removed 4 bases from V and 2 bases from J; junction bases left unmatched: 8. DNA for the CDR3: TGTGCCAGTAGTAGCGATACCGGGACAGGCAATCAGCCCCAGCATTTT. Protein: CASSSDTGTGNQPQHF.

The rearrangement links TRBV5-1 to TRBJ2-1; 7 bases are a match to TRBD1. CDR1 SGHRS and CDR2 YFSETQ come from the germline V gene. The CDR3 sequence is 16 residues long. J gave up 4 bases and V 3 bases, and 10 bases lay outside the gene matches. The CDR3 DNA sequence: TGCGCCAGCAGCTCCGCCGTGACAGGGAATTACAATGAGCAGTTCTTC. Amino acids: CASSSAVTGNYNEQFF.

The V gene is TRBV5-4, the J gene TRBJ2-5, with 12 nucleotides matching TRBD2. The CDR3 totals 16 residues. Germline-derived CDR1 and CDR2 are SGHNT and YYREEE (reference sequence). V shed 5 bases and J 1 base; nucleotides not matched to a gene: 6. The CDR3 DNA reads as TGTGCCAGCAGGAATGAACTAGCGGGGGGCCAAGAGACCCAGTACTTC. This codes for CASRNELAGGQETQYF.

Concerning this clone itself: Germline is not matched at one junction end, which may reflect a read error. This chain uses TRBV6-5 with TRBJ2-2, with D possibly TRBD2 on 6 matching bases. Germline CDR1 MNHEY, CDR2 SVGAGI. The CDR3 has 12 residues. The CDR3 sequence: CASIKGNGGLFF. For the CDR3, the DNA is TGTGCCAGCATTAAAGGTAACGGGGGGCTGTTTTTT.

The chain is built from TRBV11-3 and TRBJ2-7; 12 bases are a match to TRBD1. J was trimmed by 2 bases and V by 4 bases; bases with no gene match: 3. Germline CDR1 reads SGHNT; CDR2 reads YENEEA. This CDR3 has 15 residues. The CDR3 loop reads CASSSGTGGAYEQYF. DNA for the CDR3: TGTGCCAGCAGCTCCGGGACAGGGGGCGCCTACGAGCAGTACTTC. Combining the CDR3 with reference TRBV11-3 and TRBJ2-7 gives the whole variable domain EAGVVQSPRYKIIEKKQPVAFWCNPISGHNTLYWYLQNLGQGPELLIRYENEEAVDDSQLPKDRFSAERLKGVDSTLKIQPAELGDSAVYLCASSSGTGGAYEQYFGPGTRLTVT.

This sequence joins TRBV7-2 and TRBJ2-1; 7 positions agree with TRBD2. Per the germline V gene, CDR1 is SGHTA and CDR2 is FQGNSA. The V gene end was trimmed by 1 base and the J gene end by 3 bases; junction bases not matched to a gene: 6. This CDR3 contains 16 residues. CDR3 nucleotide sequence: TGTGCCAGCAGCTTAGTCTACCTAGCGGTCTACAATGAGCAGTTCTTC. This codes for CASSLVYLAVYNEQFF.

This clone was observed a handful of times. The chain couples TRBV10-2 to TRBJ2-7; maybe TRBD2 (6 bases). The CDR3 runs 13 residues. Between the trimmed V and J ends, which lost 3 bases and 3 bases, there was a span of 9 bases. Germline CDR1 WSHSY, CDR2 SAAADI. In nucleotides, the CDR3 is TGCGCCAGCAGTGAACTAGCCTACTACGAGCAGTACTTC. It translates to CASSELAYYEQYF.

This chain uses TRBV4-2 with TRBJ2-7; D gene uncertain. The ends were cut back, 1 base at V and 3 bases at J, with 7 bases in the middle. The length of the CDR3 is 13 residues. From germline, CDR1 is LGHNA and CDR2 YNFKEQ. The CDR3 region is CASSQAEDYEQYF. CDR3 sequence (DNA): TGTGCCAGCAGCCAAGCAGAGGACTACGAGCAGTACTTC.

A few counts support this clone. The chain employs TRBV18 and TRBJ1-2; maybe TRBD1 (6 bases). Germline CDR1 KGHSH, CDR2 LQKENI. The length of the CDR3 is 13 residues. V gave up 2 bases and J gave up 4 bases, with 8 bases separating them. The CDR3: CASSPADSYGYTF. The CDR3 DNA sequence: TGTGCCAGCTCACCAGCGGACAGCTATGGCTACACCTTC.

This chain connects TRBV11-3 to TRBJ2-3, with D unresolved. Germline CDR1 and CDR2: SGHNT and YENEEA. CDR3 length equals 18 residues. The V end lost 3 bases, the J end lost 2 bases, and 21 bases lay between the germline ends. The CDR3 DNA follows: TGTGCCAGCAGCTTTGGCTCTTTCCACCCTTCTTTCACAGATACGCAGTATTTT. This sequence encodes CASSFGSFHPSFTDTQYF.

This clone is a singleton in its sample. This chain uses TRBV5-1 with TRBJ2-5, with D maybe TRBD1 (6 bases). This CDR3 has 13 residues. Germline loops: CDR1 SGHRS, CDR2 YFSETQ. The V gene lost 3 bases and the J gene lost 5 bases, with 11 bases spanning the gap. The CDR3 DNA reads as TGCGCCAGCAGCTATACAGGGCGGGAGACCCAGTACTTC. Its translation: CASSYTGRETQYF.

The chain has TRBV9 and TRBJ2-3, with 7 bases identical to TRBD2. The CDR3 loop spans 14 amino acids. With 9 bases clipped from V and 4 bases from J, the junction kept 11 bases outside the gene matches. Germline V gives CDR1 SGDLS, CDR2 YYNGEE. As DNA, the CDR3 is TGTGCCACCAACCGGGGGGTTAATGCAGATACGCAGTATTTT. It specifies CATNRGVNADTQYF.